At least ten counts were recorded for the clone carrying this TCR beta chain. This sample is drawn from a study of identical twins. The authors used template switching to add a universal primer site and gave cDNA unique molecular identifiers. MiXCR, applied by TCRdb to the 5' RACE reads, yields one record per CDR3 protein. This table has 150,000 or so distinct CDR3 sequences, around 3.5% appearing once. V gave up 4 bases and J gave up 8 bases; unmatched junction bases: 5. The length of the CDR3 is 14 residues. Germline lookup yields CDR1 SGHRS and CDR2 YFSETQ. Sequences were obtained from memory T cells sorted from blood. The gene calls are TRBV5-1 and TRBJ2-1, with 11 bases lining up with TRBD2. The TCR comes from a man younger than 35 in good health. DNA of the CDR3: TGCGCCAGCAGCCCGGGGACTAGCGGCGATGAGCAGTTCTTC. This gives the protein CASSPGTSGDEQFF.